This T cell receptor beta chain was captured by sequencing in a study of shared clonotypes between healthy human individuals. Sequencing was performed with immunoSEQ multiplex PCR; in TCRdb, only in-frame clones are kept and a portion is missing. Of 2 million to 2.5 million clones in the sample, just under 95% were seen once. This CDR3 is 14 amino acids long. The trim removed 4 bases at V and 1 base at J, leaving 3 bases unmatched. Germline CDR1 MDHEN, CDR2 SYDVKM. This sequence was found in a man aged 18-30 years in good health. Some clones in this sample may be carry-over from other donors' samples. The chain couples TRBV28 to TRBJ1-1; 7 nucleotides align to TRBD1. The material sequenced was naive CD4+ T cells from PBMCs. Subset specified: CD45RA+ positively selected. CDR3: CASSSGQQNTEAFF. In DNA, the CDR3 is TGTGCCAGCAGTTCGGGACAGCAGAACACTGAAGCTTTCTTT.